Listed here are 5 T cell receptor beta chains from one sample, sequenced in a study of blood T cell repertoires in COVID-19. Measured with immunoSEQ multiplex PCR; TCRdb has only the in-frame clones, and not every one. The sample records approximately 470,000 clones, 87% being singletons. The source material was PBMCs or T cells enriched from blood (not recorded which). These receptors all come from a young woman who had recovered from COVID-19.

The chain combines TRBV30 with TRBJ1-6, with D maybe TRBD1 (5 bases). Germline lookup yields CDR1 GTSNPN and CDR2 SVGIG (reference sequence). CDR3 length: 13 residues. V shed 5 bases and J shed 5 bases, with 10 bases lying between them. CDR3 DNA: TGTGCCTGGGGGCGGGGGAATAATTCACCCCTCCACTTT. Its translation: CAWGRGNNSPLHF.

The rearrangement joins TRBV6-5 to TRBJ1-6; TRBD1 aligns across 7 bases. Germline CDR1 reads MNHEY; CDR2 reads SVGAGI. CDR3 length: 15 amino acids. V trimming: 3 bases; J trimming: 7 bases; junction bases outside the gene matches: 6. CDR3 in amino acids: CASSYDRAGNSPLHF. CDR3 bases: TGTGCCAGCAGTTATGACAGGGCTGGGAATTCACCCCTCCACTTT.

CDR3 protein: CASSYRQGAGNQPQHF. The CDR3 DNA reads as TGTGCCAGCAGTTACCGTCAGGGGGCCGGCAATCAGCCCCAGCATTTT. The chain has TRBV6-5 and TRBJ1-5, with 8 bases aligning to TRBD1. Germline V lookup: CDR1 MNHEY, CDR2 SVGAGI. V was clipped by 2 bases and J by 2 bases; unmatched bases: 5. This CDR3 comprises 16 residues.

The genes are TRBV11-2 and TRBJ2-4; maybe TRBD1 (5 bases). Germline V gene data show CDR1 as SGHAT and CDR2 as FQNNGV. Trimming shortened V by 3 bases and J by 8 bases, and 11 bases separated the two germline ends. The length of the CDR3 is 13 residues. In nucleotides, the CDR3 is TGTGCCAGCAGCTTGGGCAGGGTGGACATTCAGTACTTC. Protein: CASSLGRVDIQYF.

This sequence joins TRBV5-8 and TRBJ1-2, with TRBD1 matching 8 bases. J was trimmed by 3 bases and V by 5 bases; bases with no gene match: 3. The CDR3 totals 13 residues. Germline CDR1 and CDR2: SGHTS and YDEGEE. CDR3: CASRRDRYYGYTF. Here the CDR3 DNA reads TGTGCCAGCAGACGGGACAGGTACTATGGCTACACCTTC.